This T cell receptor beta chain was identified during a study of blood T cell repertoires in COVID-19. Sequenced by immunoSEQ multiplex PCR; TCRdb stores in-frame clones only, minus some. Among 100,000 or so clones, approximately 84% were seen once, and the ten largest hold around 9.5%. Trimming stripped 4 bases from V and 4 bases from J, with 13 bases between. Germline CDR1 reads KGHSH; CDR2 reads LQKENI. CDR3 length equals 14 residues. This sequence was found in a man aged 35-49 years with active or convalescent COVID-19. The sequencing sample was made of peripheral blood. This chain links TRBV18 with TRBJ1-1; D perhaps matches TRBD1 (6 bases). The chain's CDR3 is CASSLTGQGTEAFF. The CDR3 nucleotides read TGTGCCAGCTCACTCACAGGGCAGGGCACTGAAGCTTTCTTT.